A selection of T cell receptor beta chains follows, all from one sample in a study of T cell changes during pregnancy in multiple sclerosis. Assay: immunoSEQ multiplex PCR; the TCRdb copy retains only in-frame clones and omits some. The sample holds about 67,000 clones, approximately 90% seen once. This specimen was peripheral blood, taken in the third trimester of pregnancy. The receptors originated from a female donor with multiple sclerosis, enrolled in a pregnancy study. Both conserved end residues are trimmed from each CDR3.

cdr3_length	v_call	cdr3_aa
11	TRBV5-4	ASSLAGVDGYT
11	TRBV9	ASSVSAQETQY
14	TRBV30	AWRDRGRGSNYGYT
13	TRBV27	ASSFLPRGTGELF
14	TRBV27	ASSLTPGASGNTIY
12	TRBV5-1	ASSLTGLDTEAF
13	TRBV5-1	ASSGRLAGTDTQY
12	TRBV7-2	ASNAGGGSGEQF
11	TRBV27	ASSFSRGTEAF
13	TRBV18	ASSPIGTVGNIQY
10	TRBV5-6	ASSFAGNTIY
13	TRBV11-2	ASSLDKRAGDEAF
15	TRBV5-4	ASSPGPGLAGANEQF
18	TRBV18	ASSPTRDAGLQFSGNTIY
12	TRBV30	AWSPGQTNSPLH
15	TRBV5-8	ASSLVIPHAGEPEAF
12	TRBV7-9	ASTPDRGNQPQH
12	TRBV4-3	ASSSGVGNQPQH
13	TRBV18	ASSTAGLSAYEQY
14	TRBV27	ASSWGTGLHNQPQH
13	TRBV5-8	ASSAQGRSNQPQH
14	TRBV5-1	ASSLRGGHSGNTIY
11	TRBV5-6	ASSTRDSYEQY
12	TRBV27	ASSLSRAGNEQF
10	TRBV13	ASSLGRGGYT
9	TRBV29-1	SVRTGDEQY